Listed here are 15 T cell receptor beta chains from one sample, sequenced in a study of identical twins (dated by TCRdb to the mid-2010s). Library prep was done by 5' RACE. Instrument on record: Illumina HiSeq 2000. Using fastp trimming at Q25 and MiXCR clonotype assembly, TCRdb reanalyzed the public sequencing data and kept in-frame beta chains. Under each unique CDR3 protein, matching rows form one entry showing the most common genes and DNA. This sample has more than 600,000 distinct CDR3 sequences in its table, and around a sixth of those were observed once. Together, the top ten hold approximately 14% of the sample. These same data were also listed under a study on T cells expressing NK-cell markers.

Sequenced: PBMCs. The receptor set was obtained from a woman aged 18-29 years in good health.

The V and J genes are TRBV12-3 or TRBV12-4 and TRBJ2-2, with 8 nucleotides matching TRBD2. This CDR3 comprises 17 residues. Trimming took 3 bases from V and 5 from J; bases not matched to a gene: 11. CDR3 DNA sequence: TGTGCCAGCAGTTTTGGTAGCGGGGTTAGAGAGACCGGGGAGCTGTTTTTT. Its protein product is CASSFGSGVRETGELFF.

The chain carries TRBV4-2 and TRBJ2-5; TRBD2 agrees at 10 bases. The CDR3 runs 17 residues. Germline trimming cut 3 bases from V and 0 bases from J; bases unmatched to any gene: 7. Germline V gene lookup returns CDR1 LGHNA and CDR2 YNFKEQ. The CDR3 loop is CASSHGYSGGNQETQYF. DNA for the CDR3: TGTGCCAGCAGCCACGGCTATAGCGGGGGGAACCAAGAGACCCAGTACTTC.

This clonotype was counted only a few times. The rearrangement joins TRBV5-1 to TRBJ2-2, with D unresolved. Between the trimmed V and J ends, which lost 0 bases and 7 bases, there was a span of 13 bases. This CDR3 contains 15 residues. In germline, CDR1 is SGHRS, CDR2 YFSETQ. CDR3 bases: TGCGCCAGCAGCTTGGACCGTGTAGCTGGCGGGGAGCTGTTTTTT. Amino acids: CASSLDRVAGGELFF.

The J gene is TRBJ1-1, the V gene TRBV7-9; unclear D gene. The germline V and J ends were trimmed by 5 bases and 7 bases, with 14 bases remaining between them. Germline V gene data show CDR1 as SEHNR and CDR2 as FQNEAQ (reference sequence). CDR3 length: 13 amino acids. The CDR3 sequence is CASSPPVGYEAFF. The CDR3 nucleotides read TGTGCCAGCAGCCCTCCGGTGGGTTATGAAGCTTTCTTT.

The chain uses TRBV3-1 and TRBJ1-2; D unresolved. Trimming took 1 base from V and 7 from J, leaving 10 bases between them. The germline V gene has CDR1 LGHDT and CDR2 YNNKEL (reference sequence). This CDR3 has 13 residues. CDR3 loop: CASSQVETPGYTF. In nucleotides, the CDR3 is TGTGCCAGCAGCCAAGTCGAGACTCCTGGCTACACCTTC.

This sequence joins TRBV6-1 and TRBJ1-4; D is perhaps TRBD1 (5 bases). The V gene lost 7 bases and the J gene lost 8 bases, with 17 bases spanning the gap. CDR3 length: 14 amino acids. Germline loops: CDR1 MNHNS, CDR2 SASEGT. CDR3 DNA: TGTGCCAGCATCAGAGGCAGCTGGGGGGAAAAACTGTTTTTT. Translating it yields CASIRGSWGEKLFF.

The rearrangement links TRBV5-1 to TRBJ2-5; the D gene is possibly TRBD2 (6 bases). Germline CDR1 reads SGHRS; CDR2 reads YFSETQ. V was clipped by 4 bases and J by 2 bases, with 18 bases between them. The CDR3 consists of 16 residues. The CDR3 region is CASSPTQSGGQETQYF. In nucleotides, the CDR3 is TGCGCCAGCAGCCCTACCCAGTCCGGGGGACAAGAGACCCAGTACTTC.

There are many counts of this clonotype. The chain couples TRBV12-3 or TRBV12-4 to TRBJ2-3; D remains unclear. Trimming shortened V by 1 base and J by 2 bases, and 7 bases separated the two germline ends. CDR3 length: 14 amino acids. The DNA of the CDR3 is TGTGCCAGCAGTTTAGGATCCCTCACAGATACGCAGTATTTT. Protein: CASSLGSLTDTQYF.

V gene TRBV20-1 combines with J gene TRBJ2-7, with unresolved D. CDR1 DFQATT and CDR2 SNEGSKA come from the germline V gene (reference sequence). V was trimmed by 4 bases and J by 2 bases, leaving 15 bases between them. This CDR3 contains 14 residues. CDR3 protein: CSATSNRSPYEQYF. The CDR3 nucleotides read TGCAGTGCTACCTCCAACAGATCCCCCTACGAGCAGTACTTC.

This clonotype occurred many times. The chain combines TRBV20-1 with TRBJ2-1, with D possibly matching TRBD2 (5 bases). With 4 bases removed from V and 1 base from J, the gap between germline ends came to 11 bases. The CDR3 covers 14 residues. From germline, CDR1 is DFQATT and CDR2 SNEGSKA (reference sequence). The CDR3 is CSATTRDSYNEQFF. The CDR3 DNA sequence: TGCAGTGCTACTACTAGGGATTCCTACAATGAGCAGTTCTTC.

This clonotype appeared a few times. The chain links TRBV5-1 to TRBJ1-6; TRBD1 matches 8 bases. V gave up 2 bases and J gave up 14 bases; unmatched junction bases: 9. Germline CDR1 reads SGHRS; CDR2 reads YFSETQ. This CDR3 comprises 14 residues. CDR3 DNA: TGCGCCAGCAGCTTTTCCGGGACAGGAGGTTCCCTCCACTTT. It specifies CASSFSGTGGSLHF.

The chain is built from TRBV20-1 and TRBJ1-1; D is possibly TRBD1 (5 bases). The germline CDR1 and CDR2 sequences are DFQATT and SNEGSKA (reference sequence). The CDR3 is 13 residues long. With 0 bases removed from V and 11 bases from J, the gap between germline ends came to 16 bases. Here the CDR3 reads CSARDYSGRAAFF. The CDR3 coding sequence is TGCAGTGCTAGAGATTATTCGGGCAGGGCGGCTTTCTTT.

Of note for this clonotype: This may come from a read error, since a much larger clone is one base off. The V and J genes are TRBV6-2 or TRBV6-3 and TRBJ2-7; 8 bases map to TRBD1. Per germline, CDR1 MNHEY and CDR2 SVGEGT. The CDR3 contains 13 residues. Losses at the gene ends were 6 bases for V and 2 bases for J; bases not matched to a gene: 3. CDR3 sequence (DNA): TGTGCCAGCAGAACAGGGGGTCCCTACGAGCAGTACTTC. It translates to CASRTGGPYEQYF.

The rearrangement links TRBV6-1 to TRBJ2-3, with D possibly called TRBD1 or TRBD2 (5 bases each). Trimming took off 7 bases at V and 4 bases at J, with 18 bases between the two ends. The CDR3 totals 15 residues. The germline V gene encodes CDR1 MNHNS and CDR2 SASEGT. The CDR3 loop reads CASTADRGPSDTQYF. DNA of the CDR3: TGTGCCAGCACCGCCGACCGGGGACCCTCAGATACGCAGTATTTT.

This clonotype came up a few times. This chain joins TRBV7-9 and TRBJ1-3; D not resolved. The CDR3 spans 13 residues. The ends were cut back, 5 bases at V and 4 bases at J, with 9 bases in the middle. Per the germline V gene, CDR1 is SEHNR and CDR2 is FQNEAQ (reference sequence). The CDR3, as DNA: TGTGCCAGCAGCCATGAAGGCGGAAACACCATATATTTT. Protein sequence: CASSHEGGNTIYF.